This T cell receptor (beta chain) came from a study of regulatory T cells in long-lasting Graves disease. Study-wide points: Thyroid tissue went unexamined; only peripheral blood was analyzed. Shared public clonotypes totalled about 2,700 in persistent patients, compared with roughly 970 in new patients.

Arm-PCR with iRepertoire HTBI primers amplified the CDR3 regions for these TCR beta libraries. TCRdb re-called the multiplex PCR reads with MiXCR, one entry per CDR3 protein. The sample shows about 320,000 distinct CDR3 sequences, 18% of them seen only once. Turning to this clonotype: Its antigen remains unidentified.

The time point: newly diagnosed GD, antithyroid drugs for less than 3 months. From RNA extracted from PBMCs, the TCR library was made. EDTA tubes collected roughly 10 milliliters of peripheral blood. The source material was peripheral blood mononuclear cells (PBMCs), sampled at new diagnosis, from a patient treated with antithyroid drugs. The sequence derives from a female donor with Graves disease.

The CDR3: CASSQGYERDPYEQYF. The CDR3 nucleotides read TGTGCCAGCAGCCAAGGTTACGAGCGGGACCCCTACGAGCAGTACTTC. The V call is TRBV3-1, the J call TRBJ2-7, with 7 bases matching TRBD2. Germline loops: CDR1 LGHDT, CDR2 YNNKEL (reference sequence). The CDR3 runs to 16 residues. The junction had 8 bases not matched to a gene; V was cut back by 1 base and J by 2 bases.